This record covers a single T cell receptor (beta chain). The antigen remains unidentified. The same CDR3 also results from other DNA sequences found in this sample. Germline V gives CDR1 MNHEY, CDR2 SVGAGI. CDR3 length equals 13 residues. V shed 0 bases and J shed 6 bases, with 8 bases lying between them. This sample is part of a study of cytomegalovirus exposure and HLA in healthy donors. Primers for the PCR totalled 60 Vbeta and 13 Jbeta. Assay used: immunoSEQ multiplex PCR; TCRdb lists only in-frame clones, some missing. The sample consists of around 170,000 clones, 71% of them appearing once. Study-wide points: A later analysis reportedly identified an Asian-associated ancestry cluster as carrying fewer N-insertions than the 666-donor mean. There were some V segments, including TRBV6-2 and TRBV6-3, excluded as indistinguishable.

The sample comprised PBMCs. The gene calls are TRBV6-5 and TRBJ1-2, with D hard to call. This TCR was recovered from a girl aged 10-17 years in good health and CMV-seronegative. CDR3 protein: CASSYSTGNGYTF. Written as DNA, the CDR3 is TGTGCCAGCAGTTACTCGACCGGGAATGGCTACACCTTC.